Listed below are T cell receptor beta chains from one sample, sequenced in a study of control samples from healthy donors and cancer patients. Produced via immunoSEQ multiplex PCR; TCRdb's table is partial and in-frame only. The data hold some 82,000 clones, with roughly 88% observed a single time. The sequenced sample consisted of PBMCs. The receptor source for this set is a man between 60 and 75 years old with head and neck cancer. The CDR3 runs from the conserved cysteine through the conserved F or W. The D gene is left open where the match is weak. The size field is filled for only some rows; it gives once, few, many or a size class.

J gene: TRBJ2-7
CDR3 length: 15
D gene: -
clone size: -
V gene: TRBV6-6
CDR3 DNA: TGTGCCAGCAGTTACTCGTCGGGGCCCCGAAACGAGCAGTACTTC
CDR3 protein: CASSYSSGPRNEQYF

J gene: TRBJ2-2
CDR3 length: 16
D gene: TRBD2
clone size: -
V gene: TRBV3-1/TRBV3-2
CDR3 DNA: TGTGCCAGCAGCTCTTGGACTAGCGGGAAGACCGGGGAGCTGTTTTTT
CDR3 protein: CASSSWTSGKTGELFF

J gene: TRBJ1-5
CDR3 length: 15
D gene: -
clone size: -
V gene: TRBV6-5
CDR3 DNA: TGTGCCAGCAGAGGGGGGGATTATAGCAATCAGCCCCAGCATTTT
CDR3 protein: CASRGGDYSNQPQHF

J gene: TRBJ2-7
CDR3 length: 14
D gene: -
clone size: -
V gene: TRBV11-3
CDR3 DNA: TGTGCCAGCAGCCCTCCGGGACAAAATTACGAGCAGTACTTC
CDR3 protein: CASSPPGQNYEQYF

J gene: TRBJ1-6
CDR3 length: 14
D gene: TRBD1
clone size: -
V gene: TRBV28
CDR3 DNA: TGTGCCAGCAGCTCGGGACAGGGTTCTTCACCCCTCCACTTT
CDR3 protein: CASSSGQGSSPLHF

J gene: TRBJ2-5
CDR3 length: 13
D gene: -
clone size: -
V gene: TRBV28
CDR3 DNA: TGTGCCAGCAGACCCAGGGGTGGGGAGACCCAGTACTTC
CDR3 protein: CASRPRGGETQYF

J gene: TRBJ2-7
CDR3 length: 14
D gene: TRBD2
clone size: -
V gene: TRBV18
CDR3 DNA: TGTGCCAGCGCCCCAGTAGAGACCGGGGGGGAGCAGTACTTC
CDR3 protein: CASAPVETGGEQYF

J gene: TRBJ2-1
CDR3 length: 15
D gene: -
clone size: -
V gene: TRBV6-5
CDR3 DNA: TGTGCCAGCAGTTACGAACGGGAGTTGTACAATGAGCAGTTCTTC
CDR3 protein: CASSYERELYNEQFF

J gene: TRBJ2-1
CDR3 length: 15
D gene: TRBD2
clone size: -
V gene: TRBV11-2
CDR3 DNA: TGTGCCAGCAGGGGACTAGCGGGACCCCACAATGAGCAGTTCTTC
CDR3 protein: CASRGLAGPHNEQFF

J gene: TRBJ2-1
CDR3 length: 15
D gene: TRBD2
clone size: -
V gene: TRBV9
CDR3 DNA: TGTGCCAGCAGCGTTGGGCCTAGCGGGGGAAATGAGCAGTTCTTC
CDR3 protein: CASSVGPSGGNEQFF

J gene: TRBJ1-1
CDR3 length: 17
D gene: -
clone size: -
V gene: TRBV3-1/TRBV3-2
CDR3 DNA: TGTGCCAGCAGCCAAGATCCCGATGGAGCTCTGAACACTGAAGCTTTCTTT
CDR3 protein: CASSQDPDGALNTEAFF

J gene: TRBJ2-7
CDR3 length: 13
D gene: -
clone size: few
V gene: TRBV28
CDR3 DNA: TGTGCCAGCGGAGGCTCAGGGAAGCCCGAGCAGTACTTC
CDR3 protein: CASGGSGKPEQYF

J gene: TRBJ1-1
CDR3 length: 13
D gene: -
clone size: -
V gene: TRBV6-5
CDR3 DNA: TGTGCCAGCAGCTACACCCCGGACACTGAAGCTTTCTTT
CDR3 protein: CASSYTPDTEAFF

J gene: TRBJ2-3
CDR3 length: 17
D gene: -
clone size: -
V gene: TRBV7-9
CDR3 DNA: TGTGCCAGCAGCCCGGCCCTACAGGGATGGGGCACAGATACGCAGTATTTT
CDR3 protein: CASSPALQGWGTDTQYF

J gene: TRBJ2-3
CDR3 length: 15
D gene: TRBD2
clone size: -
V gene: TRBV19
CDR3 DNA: TGTGCCAGCAATGGACTAGCGGGAGGTACAGATACGCAGTATTTT
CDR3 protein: CASNGLAGGTDTQYF

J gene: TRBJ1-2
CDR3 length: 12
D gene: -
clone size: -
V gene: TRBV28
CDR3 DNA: TGTGCCAGCAGTCCGGACGCGATGGGCTACACCTTC
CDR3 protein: CASSPDAMGYTF

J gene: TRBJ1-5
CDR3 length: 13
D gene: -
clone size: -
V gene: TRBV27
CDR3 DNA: TGTGCCAGCAGTTTTGGGGGGCGCAGGCCCCAGCATTTT
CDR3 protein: CASSFGGRRPQHF

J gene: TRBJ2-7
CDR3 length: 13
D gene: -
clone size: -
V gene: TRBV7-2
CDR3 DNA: TGTGCCAGCAGCTTACCGGAGATTAGCTGGCAGTACTTC
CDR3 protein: CASSLPEISWQYF

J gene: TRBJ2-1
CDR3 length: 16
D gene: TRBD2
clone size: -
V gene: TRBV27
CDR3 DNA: TGTGCCAGCAGTTTATCGCGCCTAGCGGGATACAATGAGCAGTTCTTC
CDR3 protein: CASSLSRLAGYNEQFF

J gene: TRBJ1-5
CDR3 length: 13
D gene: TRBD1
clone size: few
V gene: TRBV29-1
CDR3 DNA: TGCAGCGTTGCGGGACAGGATAATCAGCCCCAGCATTTT
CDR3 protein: CSVAGQDNQPQHF

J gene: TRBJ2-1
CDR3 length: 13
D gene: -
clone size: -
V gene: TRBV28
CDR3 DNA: TGTGCCAGCAGTTTCACTAGGAACAATGAGCAGTTCTTC
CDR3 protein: CASSFTRNNEQFF

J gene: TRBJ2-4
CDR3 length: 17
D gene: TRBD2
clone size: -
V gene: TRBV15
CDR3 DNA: TGTGCCACCTTCGCGGGCGGGAGATCGACAGCCAAAAACATTCAGTACTTC
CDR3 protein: CATFAGGRSTAKNIQYF

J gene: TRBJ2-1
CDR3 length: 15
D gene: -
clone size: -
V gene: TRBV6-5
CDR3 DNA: TGTGCCAGCAGTTACTCAATTGGGGGCCGCAATGAGCAGTTCTTC
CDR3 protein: CASSYSIGGRNEQFF

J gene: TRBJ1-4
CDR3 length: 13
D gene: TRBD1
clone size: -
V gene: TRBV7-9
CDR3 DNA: TGTGCCAGCAGCTTAGGGACAGGGGGTTACCTGTTTTTT
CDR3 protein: CASSLGTGGYLFF

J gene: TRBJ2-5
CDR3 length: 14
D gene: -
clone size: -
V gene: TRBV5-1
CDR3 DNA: TGCGCCAGCAGCTTCCGTGGGAGCGGAGAGACCCAGTACTTC
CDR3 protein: CASSFRGSGETQYF

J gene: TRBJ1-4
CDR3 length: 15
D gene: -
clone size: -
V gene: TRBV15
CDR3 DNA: TGTGCCACCAGCCCTCGGACGGCAACTAATGAAAAACTGTTTTTT
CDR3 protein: CATSPRTATNEKLFF

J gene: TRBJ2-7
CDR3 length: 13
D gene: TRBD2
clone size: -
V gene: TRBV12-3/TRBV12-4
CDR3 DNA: TGTGCCAGCAGTCAGACTAGCGCGGGAGAGCAGTACTTC
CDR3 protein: CASSQTSAGEQYF

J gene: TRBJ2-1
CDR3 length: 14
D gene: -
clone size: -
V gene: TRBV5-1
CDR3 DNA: TGCGCCAGCAGCACTATGGACTCCTACAATGAGCAGTTCTTC
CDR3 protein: CASSTMDSYNEQFF